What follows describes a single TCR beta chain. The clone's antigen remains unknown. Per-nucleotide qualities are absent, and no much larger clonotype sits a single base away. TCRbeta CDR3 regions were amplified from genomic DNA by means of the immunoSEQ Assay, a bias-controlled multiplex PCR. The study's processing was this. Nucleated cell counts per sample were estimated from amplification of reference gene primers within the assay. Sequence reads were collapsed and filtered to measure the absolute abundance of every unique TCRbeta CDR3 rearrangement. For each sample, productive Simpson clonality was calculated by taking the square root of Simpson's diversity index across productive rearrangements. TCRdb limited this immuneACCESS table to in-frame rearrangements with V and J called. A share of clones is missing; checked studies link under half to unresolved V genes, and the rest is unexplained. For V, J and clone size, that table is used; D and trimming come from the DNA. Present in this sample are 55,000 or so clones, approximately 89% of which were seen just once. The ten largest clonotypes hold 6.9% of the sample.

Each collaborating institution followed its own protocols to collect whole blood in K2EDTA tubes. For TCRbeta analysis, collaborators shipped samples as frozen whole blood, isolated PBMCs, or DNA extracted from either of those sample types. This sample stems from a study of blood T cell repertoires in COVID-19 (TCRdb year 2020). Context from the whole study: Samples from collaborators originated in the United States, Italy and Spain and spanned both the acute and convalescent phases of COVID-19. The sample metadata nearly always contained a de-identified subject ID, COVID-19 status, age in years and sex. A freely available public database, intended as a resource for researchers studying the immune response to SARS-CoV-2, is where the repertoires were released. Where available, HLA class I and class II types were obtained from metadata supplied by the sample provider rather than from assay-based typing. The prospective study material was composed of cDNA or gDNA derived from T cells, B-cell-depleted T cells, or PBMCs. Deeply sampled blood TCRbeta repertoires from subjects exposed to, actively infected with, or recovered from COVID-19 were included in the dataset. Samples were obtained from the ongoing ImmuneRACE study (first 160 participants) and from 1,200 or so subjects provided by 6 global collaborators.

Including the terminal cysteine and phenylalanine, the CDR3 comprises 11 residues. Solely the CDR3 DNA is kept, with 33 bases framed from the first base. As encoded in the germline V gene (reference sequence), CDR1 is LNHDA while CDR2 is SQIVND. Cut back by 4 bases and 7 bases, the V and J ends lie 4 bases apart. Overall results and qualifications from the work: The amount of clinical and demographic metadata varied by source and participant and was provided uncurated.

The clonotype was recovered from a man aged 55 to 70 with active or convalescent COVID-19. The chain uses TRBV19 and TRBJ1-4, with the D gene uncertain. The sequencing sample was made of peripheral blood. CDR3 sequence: CASSKAEKLFF. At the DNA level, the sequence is TGTGCCAGTAGTAAAGCTGAAAAACTGTTTTTT.